The 20 T cell receptor beta chains listed next were all sequenced from one sample in a study of CD8 T cells in Susac syndrome. Random hexamers were used to reverse transcribe the RNA input (about 0.5 to 1 ug). One entry per CDR3 protein results from TCRdb running MiXCR on the immunoSEQ multiplex PCR reads. Of over 100,000 distinct CDR3 sequences in the sample, roughly 97% are singletons; the top ten hold approximately 0.093%. The sequenced sample was CD4+ T cells from PBMCs. The receptors come from a human donor in good health.

This rearrangement joins TRBV7-3 to TRBJ1-1; D uncertain. The V end was cut by 2 bases, the J end by 7 bases, with 14 bases between. The CDR3 is 14 residues long. Germline-derived CDR1 and CDR2 are SGHTA and FQGTGA. CDR3 sequence reads: CASSLLEVGSEAFF. The CDR3 DNA follows: TGTGCCAGCAGCTTATTGGAAGTGGGGAGTGAAGCTTTCTTT.

CDR3 loop: CASSDFGTAREAFF. The CDR3 bases are TGTGCCAGCAGCGACTTCGGGACAGCGCGTGAAGCTTTCTTT. This rearrangement joins TRBV2 to TRBJ1-1, with 7 bases fitting TRBD1. Germline CDR1 SNHLY, CDR2 FYNNEI. Germline trimming cut 6 bases from V and 7 bases from J; bases unmatched to any gene: 11. This CDR3 contains 14 residues.

This sequence joins TRBV18 and TRBJ2-2; 7 nucleotides match TRBD1. The germline CDR1 and CDR2 sequences are KGHSH and LQKENI. Trimming removed 9 bases from V and 3 bases from J; junction bases left unmatched: 10. The CDR3 extends over 15 amino acids. The CDR3 sequence: CASRPGQRDTGELFF. In nucleotides, the CDR3 is TGTGCCAGTCGTCCGGGACAGAGGGACACCGGGGAGCTGTTTTTT. Full variable domain (outside the CDR3, taken from reference TRBV18 and TRBJ2-2): NAGVMQNPRHLVRRRGQEARLRCSPMKGHSHVYWYRQLPEEGLKFMVYLQKENIIDESGMPKERFSAEFPKEGPSILRIQQVVRGDSAAYFCASRPGQRDTGELFFGEGSRLTVL.

CDR3 coding DNA: TGTGCCAGCAGTTGGAGGGTCGGAGATACGCAGTATTTT. Translation: CASSWRVGDTQYF. This sequence joins TRBV27 and TRBJ2-3; the D gene is possibly TRBD2 (6 bases). The V and J ends lost 4 bases and 5 bases respectively, with 10 bases between them. CDR1 is MNHEY and CDR2 is SMNVEV in the germline V gene (reference sequence). The CDR3 is made up of 13 amino acids.

The chain joins TRBV2 to TRBJ2-4; 8 bases line up with TRBD1. The germline gives CDR1 SNHLY, CDR2 FYNNEI. The CDR3 has 17 residues. The V gene end was trimmed by 5 bases and the J gene end by 0 bases; junction bases not matched to a gene: 9. The CDR3 protein is CASSTPRDRLAKNIQYF. The CDR3, as DNA: TGTGCCAGCAGTACACCCCGGGACAGGCTAGCCAAAAACATTCAGTACTTC.

In its sample, this clonotype was seen once. The rearrangement joins TRBV19 to TRBJ1-2; D possibly corresponds to TRBD1 (5 bases). Germline V gene lookup returns CDR1 LNHDA and CDR2 SQIVND (reference sequence). This CDR3 is 13 amino acids long. V was shortened by 11 bases and J by 0 bases, with 13 bases between the two germline ends. In DNA, the CDR3 is TGTGCCGCGCGCGGGGACGCTAACTATGGCTACACCTTC. It is translated as CAARGDANYGYTF.

The chain joins TRBV3-1 to TRBJ2-7; D might be TRBD2 (5 bases). The CDR3 contains 15 residues. Germline V gene lookup returns CDR1 LGHDT and CDR2 YNNKEL (reference sequence). V was clipped by 1 base and J by 2 bases, with 12 bases between them. CDR3 loop: CASSQAQRGTYEQYF. DNA of the CDR3: TGTGCCAGCAGCCAAGCGCAGAGAGGGACCTACGAGCAGTACTTC.

The J gene is TRBJ2-7, the V gene TRBV3-1; no reliable D call. The CDR3 sequence is 14 residues long. The V gene lost 3 bases and the J gene lost 3 bases, with 12 bases spanning the gap. Per the germline V gene, CDR1 is LGHDT and CDR2 is YNNKEL (reference sequence). The CDR3 DNA reads as TGTGCCAGCAGCCAGGTTGGCGGATTCTACGAGCAGTACTTC. Its translation is CASSQVGGFYEQYF.

This clonotype was seen once. V and J are TRBV29-1 and TRBJ2-5; 7 nucleotides line up with TRBD1. This CDR3 spans 13 amino acids. Germline loops: CDR1 SQVTM, CDR2 ANQGSEA. With 5 bases clipped from V and 1 base from J, the junction kept 4 bases outside the gene matches. The CDR3 DNA reads as TGCAGCGTTCAGACAGGGCTCCAAGAGACCCAGTACTTC. It is translated as CSVQTGLQETQYF.

The J gene is TRBJ2-3, the V gene TRBV3-1, with D perhaps assigned TRBD1 or TRBD2 (5 bases each). Trimming removed 4 bases at V and 5 bases at J, with 7 bases between. The germline gives CDR1 LGHDT, CDR2 YNNKEL (reference sequence). This CDR3 has 12 residues. CDR3 in amino acids: CASSRGEDTQYF. The CDR3 DNA reads as TGTGCCAGCAGCCGAGGGGAAGATACGCAGTATTTT.

This chain joins TRBV9 and TRBJ2-7; tentatively, D is TRBD1 or TRBD2 (5 bases each). Germline assignment: CDR1 SGDLS and CDR2 YYNGEE. The germline V and J ends were trimmed by 4 bases and 3 bases, with 17 bases remaining between them. The CDR3 has 15 amino acids. The CDR3 loop reads CASSPIGDLNYEQYF. DNA for the CDR3: TGTGCCAGCAGCCCCATAGGGGACCTGAACTACGAGCAGTACTTC.

The V call is TRBV4-1, the J call TRBJ2-3, with D perhaps TRBD1 (5 bases). The CDR3 sequence is 17 residues long. V was shortened by 2 bases and J by 0 bases, with 15 bases between the two germline ends. Germline values: CDR1 MGHRA, CDR2 YSYEKL. The CDR3 protein is CASSQPHRKGSTDTQYF. DNA of the CDR3: TGCGCCAGCAGCCAACCCCATCGTAAGGGGAGCACAGATACGCAGTATTTT.

The V call is TRBV6-2 or TRBV6-3, the J call TRBJ2-5; D perhaps matches TRBD1 (7 bases). CDR1 MNHEY and CDR2 SVGEGT come from the germline V gene. Trimming removed 0 bases from V and 5 bases from J, with 16 bases in between. CDR3 size: 16 residues. The CDR3 loop is CASSYSSQGGRETQYF. The CDR3 nucleotides are TGTGCCAGCAGTTACTCGAGCCAGGGGGGCCGGGAGACCCAGTACTTC.

The chain joins TRBV3-1 to TRBJ1-1; the D is unclear. This CDR3 is 14 amino acids long. Looked up from germline, CDR1 is LGHDT and CDR2 is YNNKEL (reference sequence). Trimming removed 5 bases at V and 0 bases at J, with 10 bases between. CDR3 loop: CASSTPTVNTEAFF. Written as DNA, the CDR3 is TGTGCCAGCAGCACCCCGACGGTGAACACTGAAGCTTTCTTT.

J is TRBJ2-1 and V is TRBV5-1; TRBD2 matches at 12 bases. Germline trimming cut 4 bases from V and 4 bases from J; bases unmatched to any gene: 15. The CDR3 is 19 amino acids. Germline lookup yields CDR1 SGHRS and CDR2 YFSETQ. CDR3 DNA: TGCGCCAGCAGCCAGGATCCACTAGCGGGGGGACCCTTTTACAATGAGCAGTTCTTC. It encodes CASSQDPLAGGPFYNEQFF. The whole variable domain, filled in from reference TRBV5-1 and TRBJ2-1, reads KAGVTQTPRYLIKTRGQQVTLSCSPISGHRSVSWYQQTPGQGLQFLFEYFSETQRNKGNFPGRFSGRQFSNSRSEMNVSTLELGDSALYLCASSQDPLAGGPFYNEQFFGPGTRLTVL.

V and J are TRBV9 and TRBJ2-2, with D possibly being TRBD1 (6 bases). Deletions cut 4 bases from V and 5 bases from J, with 15 bases between. CDR3 size: 15 residues. Germline V lookup: CDR1 SGDLS, CDR2 YYNGEE. In DNA form, the CDR3 reads TGTGCCAGCAGCTCAGGGACATCTTGGACCGGGGAGCTGTTTTTT. Its protein is CASSSGTSWTGELFF.

The chain links TRBV20-1 to TRBJ2-7, with 7 bases aligning to TRBD2. With V trimmed by 5 bases and J by 2 bases, 15 bases remained unmatched. Germline-derived CDR1 and CDR2 are DFQATT and SNEGSKA (reference sequence). This CDR3 spans 16 amino acids. This CDR3 is CSAAALTSKLAYEQYF. The CDR3 nucleotides read TGCAGTGCTGCCGCCTTGACTAGCAAACTCGCCTACGAGCAGTACTTC.

The chain joins TRBV12-3 or TRBV12-4 to TRBJ2-7, with D possibly TRBD1 on 6 matching bases. Trimming cost V 6 bases and J 11 bases, with 17 bases left between them. There are 12 residues in the CDR3. The CDR3: CASSEQGLEEYF. The CDR3 bases are TGTGCCAGCAGCGAACAGGGTCTAGAGGAGTACTTC.

This clonotype was picked up one time. The chain is built from TRBV30 and TRBJ1-2; D gene ambiguous. Deletions cut 5 bases from V and 4 bases from J, with 17 bases between. CDR3 length: 14 residues. Germline V CDR1 and CDR2: GTSNPN, SVGIG (reference sequence). The CDR3 reads CAWWTILDGYGYTF. Written as DNA, the CDR3 is TGTGCCTGGTGGACGATCCTGGACGGCTATGGCTACACCTTC.

This clonotype appeared once. The V call is TRBV7-8, the J call TRBJ2-5, with D perhaps matching TRBD1 or TRBD2 (6 bases each). V was trimmed by 5 bases and J by 5 bases, leaving 21 bases between them. Germline V gene lookup returns CDR1 SGHVS and CDR2 FQNEAQ. There are 16 residues in the CDR3. The CDR3 region is CASSPKGGKGGETQYF. CDR3 nucleotide sequence: TGTGCCAGCAGCCCCAAAGGGGGGAAAGGTGGGGAGACCCAGTACTTC.